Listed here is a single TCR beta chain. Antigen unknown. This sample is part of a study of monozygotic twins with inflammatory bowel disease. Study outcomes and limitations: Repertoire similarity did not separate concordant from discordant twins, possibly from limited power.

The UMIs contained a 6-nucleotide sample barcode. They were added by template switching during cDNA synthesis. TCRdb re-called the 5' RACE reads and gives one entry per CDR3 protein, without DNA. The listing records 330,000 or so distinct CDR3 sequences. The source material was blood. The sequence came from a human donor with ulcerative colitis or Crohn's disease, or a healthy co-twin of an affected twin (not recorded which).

Here the CDR3 reads CASSPDGRGGPGQFF. The rearrangement uses TRBV5-4 and TRBJ2-1; as DNA is missing, the TRBD2 call by TCRdb cannot be tested. CDR3 size: 15 residues. The germline V gene has CDR1 SGHNT and CDR2 YYREEE (reference sequence). Combining the CDR3 with reference TRBV5-4 and TRBJ2-1 gives the whole variable domain ETGVTQSPTHLIKTRGQQVTLRCSSQSGHNTVSWYQQALGQGPQFIFQYYREEENGRGNFPPRFSGLQFPNYSSELNVNALELDDSALYLCASSPDGRGGPGQFFGPGTRLTVL.